Described below is a single TCR beta chain sequence and its context. Its matching antigen is unknown. The PCR made use of 60 Vbeta and 13 Jbeta primers. Authors' processing steps: Unique TCR beta chains totaled 65 million to 95 million in a later count, with around 10 million of them shared. Method: immunoSEQ multiplex PCR; TCRdb's copy keeps in-frame clones and lacks some. The V and J calls and clone size come from that table; D and trimming were worked out from the DNA. The sample includes around 50,000 clones, about 78% seen only once; the top ten take 8.1%. This sample was included in a study of cytomegalovirus exposure and HLA in healthy donors. CDR3 length: 14 amino acids. Trimming took off 8 bases at V and 2 bases at J, with 15 bases between the two ends. Germline values: CDR1 LNHDA, CDR2 SQIVND (reference sequence). Study-wide points: It was approximately 150 TCR beta chains that were listed as cytomegalovirus-associated. Association of a missense DCLRE1C variant with TCR beta V- and J-gene trimming was reported in a later analysis. A previous analysis found most TCR beta V segments productive roughly 87% or roughly 30% of the time.

The chain is built from TRBV19 and TRBJ1-2; the D gene is possibly TRBD1 (5 bases). This TCR came from a man under 40 in good health and CMV-seropositive. Sequenced material: PBMCs. This CDR3 reads CASRPRGGNYGYTF. The DNA for the CDR3 is TGTGCCAGTCGTCCCCGCGGGGGGAACTATGGCTACACCTTC.